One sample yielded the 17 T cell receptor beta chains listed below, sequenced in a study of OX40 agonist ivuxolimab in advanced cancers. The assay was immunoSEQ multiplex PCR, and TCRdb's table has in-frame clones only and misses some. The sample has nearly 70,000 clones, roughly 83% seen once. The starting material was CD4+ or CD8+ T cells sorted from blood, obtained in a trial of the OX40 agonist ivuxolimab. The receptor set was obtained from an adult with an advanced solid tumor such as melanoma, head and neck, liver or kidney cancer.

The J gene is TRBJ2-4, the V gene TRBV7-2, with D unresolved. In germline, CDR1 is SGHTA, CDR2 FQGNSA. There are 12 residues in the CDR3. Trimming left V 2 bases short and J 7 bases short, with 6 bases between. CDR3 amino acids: CASSLIENIQYF. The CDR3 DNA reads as TGTGCCAGCAGCTTAATAGAGAACATTCAGTACTTC.

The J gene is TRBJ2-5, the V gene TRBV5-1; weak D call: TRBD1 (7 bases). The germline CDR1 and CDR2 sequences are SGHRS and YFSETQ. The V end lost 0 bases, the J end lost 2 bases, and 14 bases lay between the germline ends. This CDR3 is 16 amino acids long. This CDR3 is CASSLGNRGGQETQYF. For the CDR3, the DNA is TGCGCCAGCAGCTTGGGTAACAGGGGAGGTCAAGAGACCCAGTACTTC.

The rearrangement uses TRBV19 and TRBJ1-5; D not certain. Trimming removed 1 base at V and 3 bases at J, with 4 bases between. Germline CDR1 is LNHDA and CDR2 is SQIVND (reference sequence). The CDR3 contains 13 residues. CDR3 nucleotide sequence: TGTGCCAGTAGTATAGTGCTCAATCAGCCCCAGCATTTT. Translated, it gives CASSIVLNQPQHF.

The CDR3 sequence is CASSYSFAGGYEQYF. The DNA of the CDR3 is TGTGCCAGCAGTTACTCGTTTGCTGGCGGCTACGAGCAGTACTTC. This rearrangement joins TRBV6-5 to TRBJ2-7; D unclear. The germline CDR1 and CDR2 sequences are MNHEY and SVGAGI. This CDR3 has 15 amino acids. The V end was cut by 0 bases, the J end by 3 bases, with 12 bases between.

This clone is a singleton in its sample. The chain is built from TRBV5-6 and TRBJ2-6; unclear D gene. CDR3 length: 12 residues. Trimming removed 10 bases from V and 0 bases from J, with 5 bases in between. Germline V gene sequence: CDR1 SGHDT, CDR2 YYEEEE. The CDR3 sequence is CAGASGANVLTF. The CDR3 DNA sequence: TGTGCCGGAGCCTCTGGGGCCAACGTCCTGACTTTC.

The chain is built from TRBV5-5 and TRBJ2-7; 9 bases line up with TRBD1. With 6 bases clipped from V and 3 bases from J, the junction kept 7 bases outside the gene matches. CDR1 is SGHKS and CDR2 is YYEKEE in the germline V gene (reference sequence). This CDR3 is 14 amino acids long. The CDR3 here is CASTKQGAHYEQYF. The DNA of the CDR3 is TGTGCCAGCACCAAACAGGGGGCCCACTACGAGCAGTACTTC.

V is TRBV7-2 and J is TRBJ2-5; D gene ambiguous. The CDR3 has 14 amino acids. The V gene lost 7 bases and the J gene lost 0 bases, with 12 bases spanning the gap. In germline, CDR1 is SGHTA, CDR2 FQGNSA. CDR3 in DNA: TGTGCCAGCACCCCCCCAACAGACCAAGAGACCCAGTACTTC. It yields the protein CASTPPTDQETQYF.

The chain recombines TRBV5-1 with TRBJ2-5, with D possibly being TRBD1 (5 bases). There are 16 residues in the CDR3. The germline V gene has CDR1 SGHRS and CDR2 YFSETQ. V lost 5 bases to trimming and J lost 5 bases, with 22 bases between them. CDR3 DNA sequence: TGCGCCAGCAGTCAAGAGCCCCCCAGGGTGGGGGAGACCCAGTACTTC. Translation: CASSQEPPRVGETQYF.

The CDR3 sequence is CASSLARAVLNTEAFF. CDR3 in DNA: TGTGCCAGCAGCTTAGCGCGGGCTGTTTTGAACACTGAAGCTTTCTTT. The V call is TRBV7-9, the J call TRBJ1-1; D gene ambiguous. Germline V gene lookup returns CDR1 SEHNR and CDR2 FQNEAQ (reference sequence). V lost 0 bases to trimming and J lost 0 bases, with 11 bases between them. The CDR3 length is 16 residues.

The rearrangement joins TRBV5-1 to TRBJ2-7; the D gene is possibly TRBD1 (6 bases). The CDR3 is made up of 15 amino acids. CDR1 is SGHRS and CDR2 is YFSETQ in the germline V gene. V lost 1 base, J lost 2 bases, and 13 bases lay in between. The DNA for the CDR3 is TGCGCCAGCAGCTTGCTACAGGGATCGACCTACGAGCAGTACTTC. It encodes CASSLLQGSTYEQYF.

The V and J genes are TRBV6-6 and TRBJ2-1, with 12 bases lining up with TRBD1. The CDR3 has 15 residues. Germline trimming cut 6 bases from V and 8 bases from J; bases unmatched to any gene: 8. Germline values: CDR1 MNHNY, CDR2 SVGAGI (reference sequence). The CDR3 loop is CASRETGTGGYEQFF. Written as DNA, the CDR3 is TGTGCCAGCAGAGAAACCGGGACAGGGGGCTATGAGCAGTTCTTC.

CDR3: CASTSETGYEQYF. The CDR3 DNA is TGTGCCAGTACGTCGGAAACTGGGTACGAGCAGTACTTC. This chain links TRBV19 with TRBJ2-7; no reliable D call. Trimming took 7 bases from V and 4 from J, leaving 14 bases between them. The CDR3 has 13 residues. CDR1 is LNHDA and CDR2 is SQIVND in the germline V gene (reference sequence).

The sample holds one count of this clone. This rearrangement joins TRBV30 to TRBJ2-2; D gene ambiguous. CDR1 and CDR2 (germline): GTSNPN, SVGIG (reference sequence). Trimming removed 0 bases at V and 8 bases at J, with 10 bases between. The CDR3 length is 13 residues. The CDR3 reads CAWSVRITGELFF. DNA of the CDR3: TGTGCCTGGAGTGTACGGATTACGGGGGAGCTGTTTTTT.

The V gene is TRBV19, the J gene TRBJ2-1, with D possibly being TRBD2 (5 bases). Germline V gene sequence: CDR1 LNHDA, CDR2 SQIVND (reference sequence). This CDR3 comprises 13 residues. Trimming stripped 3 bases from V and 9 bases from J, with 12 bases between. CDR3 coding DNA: TGTGCCAGTAGTATCGGTTCTCGGGGTGAGCAGTTCTTC. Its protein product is CASSIGSRGEQFF.

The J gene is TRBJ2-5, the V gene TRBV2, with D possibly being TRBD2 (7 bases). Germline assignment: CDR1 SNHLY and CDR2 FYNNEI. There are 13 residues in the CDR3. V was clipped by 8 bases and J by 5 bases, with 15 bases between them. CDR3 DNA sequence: TGTGCCAGCTCGAGGGGGGGGGCGGAGACCCAGTACTTC. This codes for CASSRGGAETQYF. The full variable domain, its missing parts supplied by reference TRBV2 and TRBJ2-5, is EPEVTQTPSHQVTQMGQEVILRCVPISNHLYFYWYRQILGQKVEFLVSFYNNEISEKSEIFDDQFSVERPDGSNFTLKIRSTKLEDSAMYFCASSRGGAETQYFGPGTRLLVL.

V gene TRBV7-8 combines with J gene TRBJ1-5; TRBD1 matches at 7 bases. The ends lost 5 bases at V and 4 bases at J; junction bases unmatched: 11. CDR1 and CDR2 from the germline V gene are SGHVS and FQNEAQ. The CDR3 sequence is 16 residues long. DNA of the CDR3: TGTGCCAGCAGCCCACGAAGAGGGACAGTAAATCAGCCCCAGCATTTT. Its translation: CASSPRRGTVNQPQHF.

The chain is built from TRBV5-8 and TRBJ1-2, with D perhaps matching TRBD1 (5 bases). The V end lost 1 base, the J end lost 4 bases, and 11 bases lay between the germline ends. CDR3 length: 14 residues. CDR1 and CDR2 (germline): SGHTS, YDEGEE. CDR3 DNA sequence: TGTGCCAGCAGCTTGCAGGGAAAAGTCTATGGCTACACCTTC. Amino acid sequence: CASSLQGKVYGYTF.